A single sample gave rise to the 21 T cell receptor beta chains below, sequenced in a study of OX40 agonist ivuxolimab in advanced cancers. TCRdb's copy holds only in-frame clones and misses some; the assay was immunoSEQ multiplex PCR. The sample yields about 58,000 clones, more than 85% seen once. The specimen was CD4+ or CD8+ T cells sorted from blood, collected in a trial of the OX40 agonist ivuxolimab. The receptors come from an adult with an advanced solid tumor such as melanoma, head and neck, liver or kidney cancer.

This chain uses TRBV7-2 with TRBJ2-1; D is ambiguous. Germline CDR1 reads SGHTA; CDR2 reads FQGNSA. Trimming stripped 1 base from V and 0 bases from J, with 13 bases between. The CDR3 extends over 17 amino acids. The CDR3 sequence is CASSLGGSSSSYNEQFF. For the CDR3, the DNA is TGTGCCAGCAGCTTAGGGGGTAGCAGCAGCTCCTACAATGAGCAGTTCTTC. The variable domain in full, completed from reference TRBV7-2 and TRBJ2-1, reads GAGVSQSPSNKVTEKGKDVELRCDPISGHTALYWYRQSLGQGLEFLIYFQGNSAPDKSGLPSDRFSAERTGGSVSTLTIQRTQQEDSAVYLCASSLGGSSSSYNEQFFGPGTRLTVL.

The rearrangement links TRBV18 to TRBJ2-3; 7 nucleotides line up with TRBD2. J lost 2 bases, V lost 2 bases, and 13 bases had no gene match. Germline V CDR1 and CDR2: KGHSH, LQKENI. The CDR3 consists of 18 residues. The CDR3 loop is CASSPVTLAGQVTDTQYF. Here the CDR3 DNA reads TGTGCCAGCTCACCAGTGACGTTAGCGGGCCAGGTCACAGATACGCAGTATTTT. The variable domain in full, completed from reference TRBV18 and TRBJ2-3, reads NAGVMQNPRHLVRRRGQEARLRCSPMKGHSHVYWYRQLPEEGLKFMVYLQKENIIDESGMPKERFSAEFPKEGPSILRIQQVVRGDSAAYFCASSPVTLAGQVTDTQYFGPGTRLTVL.

The V and J genes are TRBV6-6 and TRBJ1-4; 9 nucleotides align to TRBD1. Germline V gene lookup returns CDR1 MNHNY and CDR2 SVGAGI (reference sequence). The junction had 9 bases not matched to a gene; V was cut back by 2 bases and J by 8 bases. CDR3 length equals 16 residues. CDR3 sequence: CASSYPRDRVGEKLFF. The CDR3 bases are TGTGCCAGCAGTTACCCCCGGGACAGGGTGGGAGAAAAACTGTTTTTT.

The V and J genes are TRBV6-5 and TRBJ2-7; no clear D gene. The CDR3 has 12 amino acids. The germline V gene has CDR1 MNHEY and CDR2 SVGAGI. Trimming took off 2 bases at V and 6 bases at J, with 8 bases between the two ends. The chain's CDR3 is CASSYRNGEQYF. CDR3 DNA sequence: TGTGCCAGCAGTTACAGGAATGGCGAGCAGTACTTC.

This chain links TRBV19 with TRBJ1-5; D not resolved. The CDR3 totals 17 residues. Germline V gives CDR1 LNHDA, CDR2 SQIVND (reference sequence). The V and J ends lost 1 base and 4 bases respectively, with 17 bases between them. CDR3 amino acids: CASSIVGPAPRNQPQHF. CDR3 DNA: TGTGCCAGTAGTATAGTCGGGCCAGCTCCCCGAAATCAGCCCCAGCATTTT.

J is TRBJ2-5 and V is TRBV7-3; D gene ambiguous. There are 15 residues in the CDR3. The V end lost 0 bases, the J end lost 4 bases, and 12 bases lay between the germline ends. Per the germline V gene, CDR1 is SGHTA and CDR2 is FQGTGA. CDR3 protein: CASSLTSASLETQYF. The CDR3 region has the DNA TGTGCCAGCAGCTTAACCAGCGCGTCGTTAGAGACCCAGTACTTC.

The CDR3 sequence is CASSQEILTDLRGYTF. The CDR3 bases are TGTGCCAGCAGCCAAGAGATATTGACGGACTTGAGGGGCTACACCTTC. The genes are TRBV4-2 and TRBJ1-2; D uncertain. The CDR3 is 16 amino acids. V lost 0 bases and J 8 bases, leaving 19 bases between the germline ends. Germline V CDR1 and CDR2: LGHNA, YNFKEQ.

The chain uses TRBV18 and TRBJ2-1; tentatively, D is TRBD2 (7 bases). CDR3 length: 16 amino acids. Trimming removed 0 bases at V and 5 bases at J, with 14 bases between. The germline CDR1 and CDR2 sequences are KGHSH and LQKENI. The CDR3 DNA follows: TGTGCCAGCTCACCACCGGGCGGGGGCGGCAACAATGAGCAGTTCTTC. It is translated as CASSPPGGGGNNEQFF.

The chain uses TRBV15 and TRBJ2-1, with 9 bases that match TRBD2. J lost 11 bases, V lost 3 bases, and 8 bases had no gene match. The length of the CDR3 is 14 residues. CDR1 and CDR2 (germline): LNHNV, YYDKDF (reference sequence). The CDR3 DNA sequence: TGTGCCACCAGCAGTGCCGGGACTAGCACTCAGCAGTTCTTC. It translates to CATSSAGTSTQQFF.

The chain joins TRBV18 to TRBJ2-7; D is possibly TRBD1 (5 bases). Germline V lookup: CDR1 KGHSH, CDR2 LQKENI. CDR3 length equals 15 residues. In DNA, the CDR3 is TGTCCCCACCCCAGTCCCAGAGGACAACTTTACGAGCAGTACTTC. Its translation: CPHPSPRGQLYEQYF. Variable domain in full (rest from reference TRBV18 and TRBJ2-7): NAGVMQNPRHLVRRRGQEARLRCSPMKGHSHVYWYRQLPEEGLKFMVYLQKENIIDESGMPKERFSAEFPKEGPSILRIQQVVRGDSAAYFCPHPSPRGQLYEQYFGPGTRLTVT.

With regard to this clone: The junction does not match germline at one end; this may be a read error. The chain carries TRBV7-7 and TRBJ1-1; D is unclear. The CDR3 covers 16 residues. Germline CDR1 reads SSHAT; CDR2 reads FNYEAQ (reference sequence). The CDR3: CASSLGFRQLNTEAFF. The CDR3 nucleotides are TGTGCTAGCAGCTTGGGTTTTAGGCAGTTAAACACTGAAGCTTTCTTT. Filled out from reference TRBV7-7 and TRBJ1-1, the complete variable domain reads GAGVSQSPRYKVTKRGQDVTLRCDPISSHATLYWYQQALGQGPEFLTYFNYEAQPDKSGLPSDRFSAERPEGSISTLTIQRTEQRDSAMYRCASSLGFRQLNTEAFFGQGTRLTVV.

The CDR3 here is CASSLQVGDTQYF. In nucleotides, the CDR3 is TGCGCCAGCAGCCTACAGGTTGGCGATACGCAGTATTTT. The rearrangement uses TRBV5-1 and TRBJ2-3; possibly TRBD1 for D (5 bases). Trimming cost V 4 bases and J 6 bases, with 12 bases left between them. The length of the CDR3 is 13 residues. Looked up from germline, CDR1 is SGHRS and CDR2 is YFSETQ.

V usage is TRBV6-5 and J usage is TRBJ1-2; no firm D call. This CDR3 region has 14 residues. The V and J ends lost 7 bases and 6 bases respectively, with 18 bases between them. The germline gives CDR1 MNHEY, CDR2 SVGAGI. CDR3 residues: CASKPFGGGHGYTF. The CDR3 nucleotides are TGTGCCAGCAAACCATTTGGTGGCGGGCATGGCTACACCTTC.

The rearrangement joins TRBV7-9 to TRBJ1-6; no clear D. V shed 5 bases and J shed 7 bases, with 18 bases lying between them. Germline V gene data show CDR1 as SEHNR and CDR2 as FQNEAQ (reference sequence). CDR3 length: 16 amino acids. The CDR3 sequence is CASSPLTPVGNSPLHF. CDR3 in DNA: TGTGCCAGCAGCCCACTGACGCCGGTGGGGAATTCACCCCTCCACTTT.

The CDR3 loop is CASSPRLAGDRGEQFF. In nucleotides, the CDR3 is TGTGCCAGCAGCCCGCGACTAGCGGGAGATAGGGGGGAGCAGTTCTTC. The rearrangement uses TRBV7-2 and TRBJ2-1; 12 bases are a match to TRBD2. J lost 10 bases, V lost 5 bases, and 12 bases had no gene match. CDR3 length: 16 residues. Germline-derived CDR1 and CDR2 are SGHTA and FQGNSA.

The chain recombines TRBV2 with TRBJ2-3; 12 bases line up with TRBD2. Germline-derived CDR1 and CDR2 are SNHLY and FYNNEI. The CDR3 is 14 residues long. J lost 2 bases, V lost 9 bases, and 3 bases had no gene match. In DNA, the CDR3 is TGTGCCAGTTGGACTAGCGGGATCACAGATACGCAGTATTTT. Encoded protein: CASWTSGITDTQYF.

The gene calls are TRBV6-1 and TRBJ2-5; D remains unclear. The V and J ends lost 1 base and 2 bases respectively, with 5 bases between them. The CDR3 extends over 13 amino acids. Per germline, CDR1 MNHNS and CDR2 SASEGT. The CDR3 nucleotides read TGTGCCAGCAGTGAAGTCGTTCAAGAGACCCAGTACTTC. This encodes CASSEVVQETQYF.

CDR3 in amino acids: CASTLPGTGGIQPQHF. In DNA form, the CDR3 reads TGTGCCAGCACTTTGCCCGGGACAGGGGGCATTCAGCCCCAGCATTTT. This chain connects TRBV28 to TRBJ1-5; 12 bases map to TRBD1. J lost 6 bases, V lost 7 bases, and 10 bases had no gene match. The germline gives CDR1 MDHEN, CDR2 SYDVKM. The CDR3 covers 16 residues. The variable domain in full, completed from reference TRBV28 and TRBJ1-5, reads DVKVTQSSRYLVKRTGEKVFLECVQDMDHENMFWYRQDPGLGLRLIYFSYDVKMKEKGDIPEGYSVSREKKERFSLILESASTNQTSMYLCASTLPGTGGIQPQHFGDGTRLSIL.

The CDR3 coding sequence is TGCGCCAGCAGCTTGTCTACAGGGACTAATGAAAAACTGTTTTTT. Translation: CASSLSTGTNEKLFF. The rearrangement uses TRBV5-1 and TRBJ1-4; maybe TRBD1 (6 bases). Between the trimmed V and J ends, which lost 1 base and 2 bases, there was a span of 9 bases. CDR1 and CDR2 from the germline V gene are SGHRS and YFSETQ. The CDR3 spans 15 residues.

The chain recombines TRBV5-1 with TRBJ2-7; the match to TRBD1 covers 8 bases. The CDR3 consists of 15 residues. Trimming cost V 4 bases and J 0 bases; bases outside gene matches: 6. CDR1 is SGHRS, CDR2 YFSETQ, per germline. The CDR3 nucleotides read TGCGCCAGCAGCACCCGGACAGGGCGCTCCTACGAGCAGTACTTC. Translation: CASSTRTGRSYEQYF.

The CDR3 here is CASSVTGGREYEQYF. The CDR3 DNA reads TGTGCCAGCAGCGTCACAGGGGGAAGAGAATACGAGCAGTACTTC. This sequence joins TRBV7-3 and TRBJ2-7; 8 bases match TRBD1. Looked up from germline, CDR1 is SGHTA and CDR2 is FQGTGA. The CDR3 length is 15 residues. Trimming took 5 bases from V and 4 from J; bases not matched to a gene: 10.